These T cell receptor beta chains were read from a single sample in a study of T cell responses to AZD1222 COVID-19 vaccine. Profiled with immunoSEQ multiplex PCR; TCRdb holds only in-frame clones, not every one. The data hold over 100,000 clones, with around 93% observed a single time. The starting material was peripheral blood, obtained on day 0 of AZD1222 vaccination. The receptors here all came from an adult in good health. CDR3s leave out the opening cysteine and the closing phenylalanine or tryptophan. Clone size is not always given. Where it is, it says once, few, many or a class for expanded clones.

>NA|TRBV20-1|TRBJ1-1
SASKTGQKAF
>NA|TRBV3-1/TRBV3-2|TRBJ1-2
ASSYGQGVNGYT
>once|TRBV18|TRBJ2-1
ASSPLADYNEQF
>NA|TRBV5-1|TRBJ2-1
ASSLETGVYNEQF
>NA|TRBV11-2|TRBJ1-2
ASSLVPEMARLYGYT
>NA|TRBV4-2|TRBJ2-5
ASSQAFGTDQETQY
>NA|TRBV18|TRBJ1-2
ASSPPTGRHQGGYT
>NA|TRBV6-5|TRBJ2-7
ASRLRGTGSYEQY
>NA|TRBV10-2|TRBJ2-2
ASSGTSVITGELF
>NA|TRBV5-4|TRBJ1-4
ASSSGGAANEKLF